A selection of T cell receptor beta chains follows, all from one sample in a study of T cells in Graves' hyperthyroidism and ophthalmopathy. TCRdb itself ran the multiplex PCR reads through MiXCR, one entry per CDR3 protein. The profile covers about 49,000 distinct CDR3 sequences, with about 53% appearing a single time and roughly a third taken by the ten largest. Sequences were obtained from peripheral blood or thyroid tissue (not recorded which). Receptors were obtained from a man younger than 35 with Graves' hyperthyroidism. The CDR3 runs from the conserved cysteine through the conserved F or W. The D gene is left open where the match is weak. Clone size is given for some rows only: seen once, a few or many times, or a class if the clone is expanded.

TRBV10-3	.	TRBD1	TRBJ1-3	CAMGQASGNTIYF	TGTGCCATGGGACAGGCCTCTGGAAACACCATATATTTT
TRBV29-1	few	.	TRBJ1-1	CSVREVRNTEAFF	TGCAGCGTTCGCGAGGTCCGGAACACTGAAGCTTTCTTT
TRBV7-2	.	.	TRBJ1-2	CASSAEANYGYTF	TGTGCCAGCAGCGCAGAAGCAAACTATGGCTACACCTTC
TRBV4-1	few	TRBD1	TRBJ1-2	CASSQDLGTGGAAGYTF	TGCGCCAGCAGCCAAGATTTGGGGACAGGGGGCGCGGCAGGCTACACCTTC
TRBV7-2	many	.	TRBJ1-1	CASARGGWGSAFF	TGTGCCAGCGCTCGGGGAGGGTGGGGTAGCGCTTTCTTT
TRBV29-1	many	TRBD1	TRBJ1-1	CSVRDREAEAFF	TGCAGCGTTAGGGACAGGGAGGCTGAAGCTTTCTTT
TRBV28	many	.	TRBJ2-5	CASSLRVVETQYF	TGTGCCAGCAGTTTAAGGGTGGTGGAGACCCAGTACTTC
TRBV19	.	TRBD2	TRBJ2-7	CASRPSGRMNEQYF	TGTGCCAGTAGACCTAGCGGGAGAATGAACGAGCAGTACTTC
TRBV4-1	.	TRBD1	TRBJ1-1	CASSKGTGGSGAFF	TGCGCCAGCAGCAAGGGGACAGGGGGGAGTGGAGCTTTCTTT
TRBV20-1	many	TRBD1	TRBJ2-2	CSAPGQANTGELFF	TGCAGTGCGCCGGGACAGGCAAACACCGGGGAGCTGTTTTTT